This is a list of T cell receptor beta chains from one sample in a study of blood T cell repertoires in COVID-19. TCRdb's table, derived via immunoSEQ multiplex PCR, lists solely in-frame clones and lacks some. The repertoire consists of almost 95,000 clones, with 80% to 85% occurring once and the leading ten covering around 6.5%. Sequencing was done on a sample of peripheral blood. The receptors stem from a man between 60 and 75 years old with acute or convalescent COVID-19. Each CDR3 is given with its conserved first and last residue. A D gene is named only where the DNA matches it firmly. Some rows mark clone size as missing; the rest say once, few, many or name a class of expanded clone.

.	TRBD1	TRBV18	TRBJ2-7	TGTGCCAGCGAGGACAGGGGTGAGCAGTACTTC	CASEDRGEQYF
.	.	TRBV7-2	TRBJ1-2	TGTGCCAGCAGCTTAGAGGCGGGGACGGTAGGGTACTATGGCTACACCTTC	CASSLEAGTVGYYGYTF
few	.	TRBV19	TRBJ1-1	TGTGCCAGTAGTTACACCGCGGCCACTGAAGCTTTCTTT	CASSYTAATEAFF
.	.	TRBV7-8	TRBJ1-1	TGTGCCAGCAGCCCATACGCAGGAACTGAAGCTTTCTTT	CASSPYAGTEAFF
once	.	TRBV7-2	TRBJ1-5	TGTGCCAGCAGCTTAGAGTGGGGCGGCAATCAGCCCCAGCATTTT	CASSLEWGGNQPQHF
.	.	TRBV7-9	TRBJ2-5	TGTGCCAGCAGCTCGATGGGGGGAGAGACCCAGTACTTC	CASSSMGGETQYF
.	.	TRBV7-9	TRBJ1-3	TGTGCCAGCAGCAAAACAGGGAACTCTGGAAACACCATATATTTT	CASSKTGNSGNTIYF
once	TRBD1	TRBV28	TRBJ2-5	TGTGCCAGCTCACCGGGACAGGGACAAGAGACCCAGTACTTC	CASSPGQGQETQYF
.	.	TRBV11-2	TRBJ2-5	TGTGCCAGCAGCTTGGTCGGGGGAGCAGAGACCCAGTACTTC	CASSLVGGAETQYF
once	.	TRBV30	TRBJ1-6	TGTGCCTGGAGTTACGGGGGTGGAGGACGGTCACCCCTCCACTTT	CAWSYGGGGRSPLHF
.	TRBD2	TRBV15	TRBJ2-3	TGTGCCACCAGCAGAGATCAAGCGGGGCGCACAGATACGCAGTATTTT	CATSRDQAGRTDTQYF
.	TRBD2	TRBV19	TRBJ2-7	TGTGCCAGTAGTATCGCGGGGGGGACCTACGAGCAGTACTTC	CASSIAGGTYEQYF
.	TRBD1	TRBV9	TRBJ1-2	TGTGCCAGCAGCGAACCGGGACAGGGAACAAACTATGGCTACACCTTC	CASSEPGQGTNYGYTF
.	TRBD1	TRBV10-2	TRBJ1-2	TGCGCCAGCAGAGGCCCGGGACAGGGCGGTGGCTACACCTTC	CASRGPGQGGGYTF
.	TRBD1	TRBV5-1	TRBJ1-1	TGCGCCAGCAGTTGGACAGGGCCTGAAGCTTTCTTT	CASSWTGPEAFF
.	.	TRBV27	TRBJ2-7	TGTGCCAGCAGTTTACAGGGTCCCTACGAGCAGTACTTC	CASSLQGPYEQYF
.	.	TRBV9	TRBJ1-6	TGTGCCAGCACCGGGTCGACAGGCAATTCACCCCTCCACTTT	CASTGSTGNSPLHF
.	TRBD2	TRBV2	TRBJ2-3	TGTGCCAGCAGTGACGCCGGGACTAGCGGGGGGCGAGATACGCAGTATTTT	CASSDAGTSGGRDTQYF
.	.	TRBV7-7	TRBJ2-5	TGTGCCAGCAGCCCCGGTCGGGAGACCCAGTACTTC	CASSPGRETQYF
.	TRBD2	TRBV7-2	TRBJ2-5	TGTGCCAGCAGCTTAGTTGGTAGCGGGGGGATACTCATTCAAGAGACCCAGTACTTC	CASSLVGSGGILIQETQYF
.	.	TRBV13	TRBJ2-7	TGTGCCAGCAGCTTAGGGGGCGGGGGCGTTCAGCTGAGCTCCTACGAGCAGTACTTC	CASSLGGGGVQLSSYEQYF
.	.	TRBV2	TRBJ2-2	TGTGCCAGCAAGTGGCAGGGTGATTCCGGGGAGCTGTTTTTT	CASKWQGDSGELFF
.	TRBD1	TRBV13	TRBJ1-1	TGTGCCAGCAGCGACAGGGGGCGGAACACTGAAGCTTTCTTT	CASSDRGRNTEAFF
few	.	TRBV19	TRBJ1-4	TGTGCCAGTAGAACAGGTGGGGAAAAACTGTTTTTT	CASRTGGEKLFF
.	.	TRBV11-3	TRBJ2-1	TGTGCCAGCAGCTTAGAGGGCAGGTCCTACAATGAGCAGTTCTTC	CASSLEGRSYNEQFF
.	TRBD1	TRBV3-1/TRBV3-2	TRBJ1-2	TGTGCCAGTAAAGGGACAGGGGAAAAATATGGCTACACCTTC	CASKGTGEKYGYTF
once	TRBD1	TRBV19	TRBJ1-5	TGTGCCAGTAGTACACAGGGGGCGCGCAGCGGTCAGCCCCAGCATTTT	CASSTQGARSGQPQHF
.	TRBD1	TRBV4-3	TRBJ1-2	TGCGCCAGCAGCCAGGATACAGGGGGAACCTATGGCTACACCTTC	CASSQDTGGTYGYTF